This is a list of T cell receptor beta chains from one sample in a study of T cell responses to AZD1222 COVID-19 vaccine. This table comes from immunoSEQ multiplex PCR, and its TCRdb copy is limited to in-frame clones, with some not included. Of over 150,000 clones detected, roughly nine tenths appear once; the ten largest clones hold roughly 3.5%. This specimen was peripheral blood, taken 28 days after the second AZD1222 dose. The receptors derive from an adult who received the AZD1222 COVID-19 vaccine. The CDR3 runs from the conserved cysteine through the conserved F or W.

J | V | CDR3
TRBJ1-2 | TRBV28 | CASTPGTALKANYGYTF
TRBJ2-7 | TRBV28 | CASNLEGVSAGGLLREQYF
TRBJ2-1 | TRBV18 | CASSGGRESYNEQFF
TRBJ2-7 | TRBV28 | CASSPVPLAGLGEQYF
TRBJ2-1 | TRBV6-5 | CASSSGLAGGFEQFF
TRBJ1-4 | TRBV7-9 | CASSLERRPNNATNEKLFF
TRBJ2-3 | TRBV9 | CASSPGQRLYTDTQYF
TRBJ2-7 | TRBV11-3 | CASRPNLGAGEYEQYF
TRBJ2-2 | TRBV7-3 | CASRKGGRNTGELFF
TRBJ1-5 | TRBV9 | CASSPQGIGNQPQHF
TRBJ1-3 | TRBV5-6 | CASSLGPLSSGNTIYF
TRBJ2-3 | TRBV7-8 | CASSLEEGDIDTQYF
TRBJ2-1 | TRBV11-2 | CASSPRGTGFF
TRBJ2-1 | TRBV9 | CASSVGYNEQFF
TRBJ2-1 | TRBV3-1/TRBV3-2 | CASSRRTSGYNEQFF
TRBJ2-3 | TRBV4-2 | CASSSWRGAGDTQYF
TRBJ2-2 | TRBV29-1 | CSVERGTNTGELFF
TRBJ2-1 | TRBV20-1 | CSVGENEQFF
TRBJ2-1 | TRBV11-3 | CASSLDWGLPTLDNEQFF
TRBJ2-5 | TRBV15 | CATSRDGQEGETQYF
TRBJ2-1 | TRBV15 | CATSRGGLAGEYNEQFF
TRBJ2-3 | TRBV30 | CAWSGVAGTSTDTQYF
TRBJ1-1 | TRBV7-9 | CASRRDSMNTEAFF
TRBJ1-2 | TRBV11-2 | CASASTGRDYGYTF
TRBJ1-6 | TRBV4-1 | CASSQDSGGEDLPLHF